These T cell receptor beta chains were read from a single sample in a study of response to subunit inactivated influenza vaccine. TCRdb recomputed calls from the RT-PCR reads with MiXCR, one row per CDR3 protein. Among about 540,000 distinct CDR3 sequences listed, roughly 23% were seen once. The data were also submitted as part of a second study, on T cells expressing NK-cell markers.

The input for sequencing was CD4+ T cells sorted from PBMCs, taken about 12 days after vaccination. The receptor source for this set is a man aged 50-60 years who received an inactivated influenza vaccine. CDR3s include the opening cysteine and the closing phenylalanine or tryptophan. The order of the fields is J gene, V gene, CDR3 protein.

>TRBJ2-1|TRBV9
CASSVAALAGVNEQFF
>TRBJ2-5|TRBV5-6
CASRPRRGQETQYF
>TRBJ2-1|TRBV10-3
CAISEFGEQFF
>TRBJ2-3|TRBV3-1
CASSHMRLGDTQYF
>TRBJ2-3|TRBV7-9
CASSQAGLTRNTQYF
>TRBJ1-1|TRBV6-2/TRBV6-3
CASSYRRGSVYTEAFF
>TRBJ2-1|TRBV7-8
CASRPGRDYNPQFF
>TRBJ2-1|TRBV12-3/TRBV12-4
CASSLSEQFF
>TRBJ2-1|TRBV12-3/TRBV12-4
CASRPLGRGPYNEQFF
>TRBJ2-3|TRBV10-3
CAISESLGEFGTDTQYF
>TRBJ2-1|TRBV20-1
CSASLSHRTSGNEQFF
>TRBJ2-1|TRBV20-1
CSAIMGLAGNNEQFF
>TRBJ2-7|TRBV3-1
CASSLRTGGLEQYF
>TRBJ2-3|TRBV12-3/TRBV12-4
CASSLWSGGLDTQYF
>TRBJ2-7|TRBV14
CASSQDTGNIYEQYF
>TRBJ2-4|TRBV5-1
CASSSFLGGVTKNIQYF
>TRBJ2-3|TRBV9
CASSVGIAGVADTQYF
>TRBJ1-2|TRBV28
CASSPFSQAGKLGGYTF
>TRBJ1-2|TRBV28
CASSFAGGKGWGYTF
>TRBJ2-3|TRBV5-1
CASSRGHGGTDTQYF
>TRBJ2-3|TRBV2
CASRAGETDTQYF
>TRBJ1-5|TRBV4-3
CASSQDRGVGQPQHF
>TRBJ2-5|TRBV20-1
CSARAPLGPQETQYF
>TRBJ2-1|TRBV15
CATSRRSGYNEQFF
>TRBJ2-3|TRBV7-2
CASSLPTKGDTQYF
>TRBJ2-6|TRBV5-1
CASSSRGSGANVLTF
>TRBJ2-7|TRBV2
CASSASRYYEQYF
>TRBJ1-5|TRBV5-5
CASSLGPILNQPQHF
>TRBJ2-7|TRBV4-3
CASSQASRVGYEQYF
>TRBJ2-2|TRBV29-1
CSPPWEGLPEAANTGELFF
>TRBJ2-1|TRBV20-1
CSARGGQLAEQFF
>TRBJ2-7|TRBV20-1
CSADGQGASYEQYF
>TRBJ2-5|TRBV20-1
CSALGQGQETQYF
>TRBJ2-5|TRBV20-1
CSATSGGLETQYF
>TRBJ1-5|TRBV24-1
CATSDTGADQPQHF
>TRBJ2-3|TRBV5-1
CASSLAGTSGGGDTQYF